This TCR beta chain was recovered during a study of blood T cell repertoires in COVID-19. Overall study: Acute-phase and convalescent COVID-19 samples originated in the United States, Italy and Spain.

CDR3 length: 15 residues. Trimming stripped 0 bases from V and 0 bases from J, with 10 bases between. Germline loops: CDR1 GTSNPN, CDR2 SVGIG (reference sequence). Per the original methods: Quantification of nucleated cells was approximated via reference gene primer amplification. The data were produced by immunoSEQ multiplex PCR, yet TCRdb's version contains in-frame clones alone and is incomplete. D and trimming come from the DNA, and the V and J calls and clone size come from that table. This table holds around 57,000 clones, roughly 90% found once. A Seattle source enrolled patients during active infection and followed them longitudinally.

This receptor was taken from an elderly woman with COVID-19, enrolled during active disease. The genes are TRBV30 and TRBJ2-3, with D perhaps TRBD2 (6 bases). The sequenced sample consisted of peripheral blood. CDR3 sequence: CAWSVGSGSTDTQYF. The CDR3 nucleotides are TGTGCCTGGAGTGTAGGTAGCGGTAGCACAGATACGCAGTATTTT.